This is a list of T cell receptor beta chains from one sample in a study of cytomegalovirus exposure and HLA in healthy donors. Data came from immunoSEQ multiplex PCR; TCRdb stores just in-frame clones and leaves some out. The sample lists around 150,000 clones; less than 85% were seen once. Sample: PBMCs. Receptors originate from a man aged 55-75 years in good health and CMV-seronegative. Each CDR3 is given with its conserved first and last residue. Each record gives: J gene, clone size, V gene, D gene, CDR3 DNA, CDR3 protein. D genes are given only for firm matches. Clone size is shown for a subset of rows, as once, few, many or a class of expanded clone.

TRBJ2-2	-	TRBV29-1	TRBD1	TGCAGCGTTGAGGCGCAGGGGGACACCGGGGAGCTGTTTTTT	CSVEAQGDTGELFF
TRBJ2-7	-	TRBV7-9	-	TGTGCCAGCAGCTATATTGGGGGCACATCCTACGAGCAGTACTTC	CASSYIGGTSYEQYF
TRBJ1-6	few	TRBV6-1	-	TGTGCCAGCAGTGAATGGGGTTTGGGGGGGAGCTCCTATAATTCGCCCCTCCACTTT	CASSEWGLGGSSYNSPLHF
TRBJ1-2	-	TRBV5-1	-	TGCGCCAGCAGCTTGGGAGGGAAAGGTGGCTACACCTTC	CASSLGGKGGYTF
TRBJ1-5	-	TRBV18	-	TGTGCCAGCTCACCAAGGGACAAGAATCAGCCCCAGCATTTT	CASSPRDKNQPQHF
TRBJ2-1	-	TRBV7-3	-	TGTGCCAGCAGCTTAACGATGCGTAGCAGCGGGTGGGAAAACAATGAGCAGTTCTTC	CASSLTMRSSGWENNEQFF
TRBJ2-2	-	TRBV5-1	-	TGCGCCAGCAGCTTGGGTAGTACCGGGGCCGGGGAGCTGTTTTTT	CASSLGSTGAGELFF
TRBJ2-5	-	TRBV5-4	-	TGTGCCAGCAGCTTGGACGGGGGAGAGACCCAGTACTTC	CASSLDGGETQYF
TRBJ1-1	-	TRBV27	-	TGTGCCAGCACCAAAGGGGGGAACACTGAAGCTTTCTTT	CASTKGGNTEAFF
TRBJ1-5	-	TRBV6-5	TRBD1	TGTGCCAGCAGTTACTCGAAGGGACAGGGGAATCAGCCCCAGCATTTT	CASSYSKGQGNQPQHF
TRBJ2-1	-	TRBV7-9	TRBD1	TGTGCCAGCAGCGCTAACAGGGGGCGCTTTCACGATGAGCAGTTCTTC	CASSANRGRFHDEQFF
TRBJ2-5	-	TRBV20-1	-	TGCAGTGCTCAGGGACAAGAGACCCAGTACTTC	CSAQGQETQYF
TRBJ1-1	-	TRBV7-2	-	TGTGCCAGCAGCTTAGTTCTGACGGGGATGAACACTGAAGCTTTCTTT	CASSLVLTGMNTEAFF
TRBJ2-1	-	TRBV9	-	TGTGCCAGCAGCATCGCTCCAGGGGGGAATGAGCAGTTCTTC	CASSIAPGGNEQFF
TRBJ1-6	few	TRBV11-2	TRBD1	TGTGCCAGCAGCCTAGATCCAGCAAGAGGGGGCAGGTCACCCCTCCACTTT	CASSLDPARGGRSPLHF
TRBJ2-5	-	TRBV27	TRBD2	TGTGCCAGCAGTTTTAACGGGAGGTACGAGACCCAGTACTTC	CASSFNGRYETQYF
TRBJ1-1	few	TRBV27	TRBD1	TGTGCCAGCAGCACCTACACTCGGGACAGGGGTAAGACTGAAGCTTTCTTT	CASSTYTRDRGKTEAFF
TRBJ2-1	-	TRBV4-3	-	TGCGCCAGCAGCCAAGAATTTAGGTTTAGCGATGAGCAGTTCTTC	CASSQEFRFSDEQFF
TRBJ2-3	-	TRBV6-4	TRBD2	TGTGCCAGCAGTGAAGATTGGGGGGGGACAGATACGCAGTATTTT	CASSEDWGGTDTQYF
TRBJ2-2	once	TRBV4-1	TRBD1	TGCGCCAGCAGCCAGGTCGACAGGGAAACCGGGGAGCTGTTTTTT	CASSQVDRETGELFF
TRBJ2-3	-	TRBV29-1	TRBD1	TGCAGCGTTGATTCGGACAGGGAAGATACGCAGTATTTT	CSVDSDREDTQYF
TRBJ1-4	-	TRBV4-3	-	TGCGCCAGCAGCCAAGAGACTGGAAATGAAAAACTGTTTTTT	CASSQETGNEKLFF
TRBJ2-5	once	TRBV9	TRBD2	TGTGCCAGCAGCGGCGGGACTAGCGGGGTTCAAGAGACCCAGTACTTC	CASSGGTSGVQETQYF
TRBJ1-1	-	TRBV2	-	TGTGCCAGCAGTGGGCGGTGGGGGGACACTGAAGCTTTCTTT	CASSGRWGDTEAFF
TRBJ2-3	-	TRBV5-4	TRBD1	TGTGCCAGCAGATTCGGACAGGCCACAGATACGCAGTATTTT	CASRFGQATDTQYF
TRBJ2-5	once	TRBV6-6	-	TGTGCCAGCAGTTACTGGGACAGCGGGGAGACCCAGTACTTC	CASSYWDSGETQYF
TRBJ1-4	-	TRBV6-5	-	TGTGCCAGCGGCCTAGTCCAGGGTTTTAATGAAAAACTGTTTTTT	CASGLVQGFNEKLFF
TRBJ2-3	-	TRBV28	TRBD2	TGTGCCAGCAGTTTTGGTACTAGCGGGCGCACAGATACGCAGTATTTT	CASSFGTSGRTDTQYF
TRBJ2-7	few	TRBV7-9	-	TGTGCCAGCAGCCAGACACAGTCCTACGAGCAGTACTTC	CASSQTQSYEQYF
TRBJ2-3	-	TRBV5-6	-	TGTGCCAGCAGCCCGGGTCATTCCGGTGCGCAGTATTTT	CASSPGHSGAQYF
TRBJ2-5	-	TRBV28	-	TGTGCCAGCAGTTTATCTAGTACGGAGACCCAGTACTTC	CASSLSSTETQYF
TRBJ2-1	once	TRBV18	TRBD1	TGTGCCAGCTCACCGGGGACAGTAATCAATGAGCAGTTCTTC	CASSPGTVINEQFF
TRBJ2-7	-	TRBV30	TRBD1	TGTGCCTGGGGCCGGGACAGGGGTTACGAGCAGTACTTC	CAWGRDRGYEQYF
TRBJ2-6	-	TRBV29-1	-	TGCAGCGTTGCGGTCTTCTCTGGGGCCAACGTCCTGACTTTC	CSVAVFSGANVLTF
TRBJ2-7	-	TRBV10-1	TRBD1	TGCGCCAGCAGTGGTCGGACCGGGACAGGGACCTACGAGCAGTACTTC	CASSGRTGTGTYEQYF
TRBJ1-2	-	TRBV6-1	-	TGTGCCAGCAAGCAGGCTCGGGGCTATGGCTACACCTTC	CASKQARGYGYTF
TRBJ1-4	-	TRBV28	TRBD1	TGTGCCAGCAGGACGACAGGGGGCGGATTAAAACTGTTTTTT	CASRTTGGGLKLFF
TRBJ2-2	-	TRBV6-5	-	TGTGCCAGTAAGATGAGCGCGAACACCGGGGAGCTGTTTTTT	CASKMSANTGELFF
TRBJ1-5	-	TRBV1	-	TGCACCAGCAGCCATGACCAGGATGCCAATCAGCCCCAGCATTTT	CTSSHDQDANQPQHF
TRBJ2-7	-	TRBV5-4	-	TGTGCCAGCAGTCGAGGCGGAGCCTACGAGCAGTACTTC	CASSRGGAYEQYF
TRBJ2-3	-	TRBV7-3	-	TGTGCCAGCAGCGCGGGGGCTTACACAGATACGCAGTATTTT	CASSAGAYTDTQYF